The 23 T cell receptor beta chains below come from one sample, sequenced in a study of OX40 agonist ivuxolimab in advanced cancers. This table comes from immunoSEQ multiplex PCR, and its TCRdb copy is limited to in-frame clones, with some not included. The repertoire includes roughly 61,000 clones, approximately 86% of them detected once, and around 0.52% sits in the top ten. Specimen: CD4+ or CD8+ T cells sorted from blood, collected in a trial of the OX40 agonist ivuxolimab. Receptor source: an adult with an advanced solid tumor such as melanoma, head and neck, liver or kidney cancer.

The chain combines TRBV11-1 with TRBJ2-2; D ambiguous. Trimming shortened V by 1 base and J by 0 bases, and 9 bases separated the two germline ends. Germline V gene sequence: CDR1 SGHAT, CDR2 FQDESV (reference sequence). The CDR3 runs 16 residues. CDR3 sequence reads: CASSLDVGPNTGELFF. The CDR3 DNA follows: TGTGCCAGCAGCTTAGATGTCGGGCCGAACACCGGGGAGCTGTTTTTT. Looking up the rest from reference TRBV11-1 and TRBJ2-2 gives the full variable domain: EAEVAQSPRYKITEKSQAVAFWCDPISGHATLYWYRQILGQGPELLVQFQDESVVDDSQLPKDRFSAERLKGVDSTLKIQPAELGDSAMYLCASSLDVGPNTGELFFGEGSRLTVL.

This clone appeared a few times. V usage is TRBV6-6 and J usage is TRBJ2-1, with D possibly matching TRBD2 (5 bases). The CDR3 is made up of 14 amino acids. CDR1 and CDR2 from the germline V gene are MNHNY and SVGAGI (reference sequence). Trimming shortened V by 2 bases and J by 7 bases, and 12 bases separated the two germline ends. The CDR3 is CASSYEGVNNEQFF. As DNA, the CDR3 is TGTGCCAGCAGTTACGAGGGAGTAAATAATGAGCAGTTCTTC.

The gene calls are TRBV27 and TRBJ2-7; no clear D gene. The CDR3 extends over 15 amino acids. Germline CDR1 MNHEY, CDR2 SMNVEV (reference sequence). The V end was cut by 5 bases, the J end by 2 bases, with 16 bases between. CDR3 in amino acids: CASSPRPDLTYEQYF. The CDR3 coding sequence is TGTGCCAGCAGTCCGCGCCCAGACCTAACCTACGAGCAGTACTTC.

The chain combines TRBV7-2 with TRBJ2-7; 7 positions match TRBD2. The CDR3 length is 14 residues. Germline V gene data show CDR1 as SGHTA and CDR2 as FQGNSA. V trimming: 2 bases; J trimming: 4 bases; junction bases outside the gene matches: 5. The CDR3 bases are TGTGCCAGCAGCTTAAGACTAGCTTCATACGAGCAGTACTTC. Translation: CASSLRLASYEQYF.

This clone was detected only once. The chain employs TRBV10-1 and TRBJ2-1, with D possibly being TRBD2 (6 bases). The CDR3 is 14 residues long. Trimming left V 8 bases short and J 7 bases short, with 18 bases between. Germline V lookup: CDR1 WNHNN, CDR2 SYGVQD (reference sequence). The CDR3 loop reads CASRSGPPPNEQFF. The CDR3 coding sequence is TGCGCCAGCCGTAGCGGCCCTCCTCCAAATGAGCAGTTCTTC.

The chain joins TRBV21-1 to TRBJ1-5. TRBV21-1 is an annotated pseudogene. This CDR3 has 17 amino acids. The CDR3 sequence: CASSKDGAGHGNQPQHF. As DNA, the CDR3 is TGTGCCAGCAGCAAAGACGGCGCGGGGCACGGCAATCAGCCCCAGCATTTT.

The DNA of the CDR3 is TGTGCCAGCAGCCAAACAGCGGGCTATGGCTACACCTTC. Residues: CASSQTAGYGYTF. The gene calls are TRBV7-2 and TRBJ1-2, with no clear D. The V end was cut by 5 bases, the J end by 4 bases, with 11 bases between. This CDR3 has 13 amino acids. Germline lookup yields CDR1 SGHTA and CDR2 FQGNSA.

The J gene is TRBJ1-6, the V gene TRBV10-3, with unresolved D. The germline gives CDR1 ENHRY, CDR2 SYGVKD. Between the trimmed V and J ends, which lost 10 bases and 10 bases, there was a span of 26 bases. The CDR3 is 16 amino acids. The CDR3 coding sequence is TGTGCCAGCCATCGAGACTGGACCGGTTTCGGGTCACCCCTCCACTTT. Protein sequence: CASHRDWTGFGSPLHF.

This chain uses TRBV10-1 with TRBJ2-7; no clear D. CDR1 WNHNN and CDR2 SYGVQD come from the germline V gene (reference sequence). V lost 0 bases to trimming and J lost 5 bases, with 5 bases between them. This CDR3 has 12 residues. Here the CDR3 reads CASSESTDEQYF. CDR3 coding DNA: TGCGCCAGCAGTGAGTCGACCGACGAGCAGTACTTC.

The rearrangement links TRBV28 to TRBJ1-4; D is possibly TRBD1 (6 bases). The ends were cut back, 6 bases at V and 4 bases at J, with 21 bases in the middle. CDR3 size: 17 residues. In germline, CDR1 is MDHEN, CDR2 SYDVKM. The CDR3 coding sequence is TGTGCCAGCAGCTCCCCAACACAGGGTGGGGTTAATGAAAAACTGTTTTTT. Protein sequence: CASSSPTQGGVNEKLFF. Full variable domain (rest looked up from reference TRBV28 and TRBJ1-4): DVKVTQSSRYLVKRTGEKVFLECVQDMDHENMFWYRQDPGLGLRLIYFSYDVKMKEKGDIPEGYSVSREKKERFSLILESASTNQTSMYLCASSSPTQGGVNEKLFFGSGTQLSVL.

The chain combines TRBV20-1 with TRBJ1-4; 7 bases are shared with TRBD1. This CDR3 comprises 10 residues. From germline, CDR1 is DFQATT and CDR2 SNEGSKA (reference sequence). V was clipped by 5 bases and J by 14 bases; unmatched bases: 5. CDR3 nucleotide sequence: TGCAGTGCTTTGTCACAGGGGCTGTTTTTT. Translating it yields CSALSQGLFF.

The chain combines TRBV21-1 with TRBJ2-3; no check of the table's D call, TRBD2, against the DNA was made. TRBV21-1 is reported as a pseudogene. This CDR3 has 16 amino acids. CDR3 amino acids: CASSKEASGSTDTQYF. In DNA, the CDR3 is TGTGCCAGCAGCAAAGAGGCTAGCGGGAGCACAGATACGCAGTATTTT.

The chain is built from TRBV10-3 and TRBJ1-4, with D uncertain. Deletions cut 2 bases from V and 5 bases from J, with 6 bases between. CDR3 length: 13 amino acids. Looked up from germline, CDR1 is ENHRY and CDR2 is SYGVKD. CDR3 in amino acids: CAISEPENEKLFF. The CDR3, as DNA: TGTGCCATCAGTGAGCCCGAGAATGAAAAACTGTTTTTT.

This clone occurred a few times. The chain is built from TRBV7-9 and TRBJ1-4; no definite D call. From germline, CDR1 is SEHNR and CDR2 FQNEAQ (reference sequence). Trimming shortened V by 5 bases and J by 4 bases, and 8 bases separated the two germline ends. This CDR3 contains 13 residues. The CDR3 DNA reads TGTGCCAGCAGCCCTGAGTATAATGAAAAACTGTTTTTT. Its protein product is CASSPEYNEKLFF.

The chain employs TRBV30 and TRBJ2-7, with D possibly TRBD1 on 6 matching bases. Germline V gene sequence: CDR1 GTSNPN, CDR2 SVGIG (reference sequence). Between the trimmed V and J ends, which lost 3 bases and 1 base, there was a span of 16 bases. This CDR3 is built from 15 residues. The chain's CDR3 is CAWSRPRGGSYEQYF. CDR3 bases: TGTGCCTGGAGCCGTCCGCGAGGGGGATCCTACGAGCAGTACTTC.

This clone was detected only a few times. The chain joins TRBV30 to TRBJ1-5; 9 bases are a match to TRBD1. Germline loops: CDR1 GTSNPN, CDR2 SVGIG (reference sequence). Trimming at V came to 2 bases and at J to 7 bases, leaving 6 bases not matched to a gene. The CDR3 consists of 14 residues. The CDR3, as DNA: TGTGCCTGGAGTATAGGGACAGGGTTGCAGCCCCAGCATTTT. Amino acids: CAWSIGTGLQPQHF.

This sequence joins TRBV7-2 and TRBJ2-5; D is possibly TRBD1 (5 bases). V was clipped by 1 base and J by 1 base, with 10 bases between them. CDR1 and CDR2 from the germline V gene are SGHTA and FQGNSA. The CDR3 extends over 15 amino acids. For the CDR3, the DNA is TGTGCCAGCAGCTTAGATGGGGCAGGCCAAGAGACCCAGTACTTC. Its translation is CASSLDGAGQETQYF.

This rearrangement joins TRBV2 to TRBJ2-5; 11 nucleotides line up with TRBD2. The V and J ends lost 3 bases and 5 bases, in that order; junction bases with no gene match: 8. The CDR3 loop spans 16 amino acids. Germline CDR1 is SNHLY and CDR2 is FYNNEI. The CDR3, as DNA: TGTGCCAGCAGTGAGTTGGCTAGCGGGAGGTACGAGACCCAGTACTTC. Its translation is CASSELASGRYETQYF.

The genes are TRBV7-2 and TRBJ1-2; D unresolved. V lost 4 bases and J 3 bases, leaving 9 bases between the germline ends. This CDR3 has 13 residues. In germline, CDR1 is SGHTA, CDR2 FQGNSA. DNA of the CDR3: TGTGCCAGCAGCTCTCAGAAGTACTATGGCTACACCTTC. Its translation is CASSSQKYYGYTF.

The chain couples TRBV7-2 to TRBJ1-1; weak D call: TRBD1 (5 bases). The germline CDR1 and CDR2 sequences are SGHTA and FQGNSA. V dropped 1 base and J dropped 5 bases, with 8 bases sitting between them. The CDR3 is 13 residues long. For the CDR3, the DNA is TGTGCCAGCAGCTTAGGGGGGGAGACTGAAGCTTTCTTT. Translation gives CASSLGGETEAFF. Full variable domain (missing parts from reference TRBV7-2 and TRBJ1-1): GAGVSQSPSNKVTEKGKDVELRCDPISGHTALYWYRQSLGQGLEFLIYFQGNSAPDKSGLPSDRFSAERTGGSVSTLTIQRTQQEDSAVYLCASSLGGETEAFFGQGTRLTVV.

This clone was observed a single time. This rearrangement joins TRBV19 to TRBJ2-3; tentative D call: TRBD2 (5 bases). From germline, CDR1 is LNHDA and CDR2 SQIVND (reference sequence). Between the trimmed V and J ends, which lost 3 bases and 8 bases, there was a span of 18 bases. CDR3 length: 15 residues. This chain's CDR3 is CASSIRRVPVGTQYF. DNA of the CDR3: TGTGCCAGTAGTATCCGGCGGGTGCCGGTCGGTACGCAGTATTTT.

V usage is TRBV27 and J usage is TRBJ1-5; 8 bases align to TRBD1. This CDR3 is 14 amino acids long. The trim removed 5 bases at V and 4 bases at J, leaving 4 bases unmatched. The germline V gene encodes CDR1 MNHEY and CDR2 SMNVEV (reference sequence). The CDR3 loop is CASSDGQGNQPQHF. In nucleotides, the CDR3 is TGTGCCAGCAGTGATGGACAGGGTAATCAGCCCCAGCATTTT.

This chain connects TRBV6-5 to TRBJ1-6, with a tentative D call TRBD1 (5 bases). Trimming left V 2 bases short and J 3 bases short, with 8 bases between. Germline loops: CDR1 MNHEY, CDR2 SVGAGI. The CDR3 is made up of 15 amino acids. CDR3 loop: CASSYRDGYNSPLHF. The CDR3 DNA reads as TGTGCCAGCAGTTACCGGGACGGCTATAATTCACCCCTCCACTTT.